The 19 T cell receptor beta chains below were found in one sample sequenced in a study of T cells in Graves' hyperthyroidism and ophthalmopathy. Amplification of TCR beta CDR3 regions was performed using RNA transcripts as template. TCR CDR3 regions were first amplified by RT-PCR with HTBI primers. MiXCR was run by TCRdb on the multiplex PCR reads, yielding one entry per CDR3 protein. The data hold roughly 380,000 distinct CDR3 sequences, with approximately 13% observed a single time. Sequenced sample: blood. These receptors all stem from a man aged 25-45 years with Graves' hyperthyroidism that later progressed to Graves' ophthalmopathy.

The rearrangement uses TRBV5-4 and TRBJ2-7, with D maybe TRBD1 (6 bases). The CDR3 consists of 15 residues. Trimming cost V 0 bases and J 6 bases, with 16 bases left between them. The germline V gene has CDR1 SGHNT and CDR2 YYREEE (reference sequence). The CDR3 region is CASSLVGASLGEQYF. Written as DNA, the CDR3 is TGTGCCAGCAGCTTGGTGGGGGCGAGCTTGGGCGAGCAGTACTTC.

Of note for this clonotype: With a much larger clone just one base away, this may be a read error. CDR3 nucleotides: TGTGCCAGCACCCATCCACTCTCGACAGGGACGGAGATCCAGTACTTC. This translates into CASTHPLSTGTEIQYF. This sequence joins TRBV28 and TRBJ2-5, with 7 bases matching TRBD1. The CDR3 spans 16 residues. Germline V CDR1 and CDR2: MDHEN, SYDVKM.

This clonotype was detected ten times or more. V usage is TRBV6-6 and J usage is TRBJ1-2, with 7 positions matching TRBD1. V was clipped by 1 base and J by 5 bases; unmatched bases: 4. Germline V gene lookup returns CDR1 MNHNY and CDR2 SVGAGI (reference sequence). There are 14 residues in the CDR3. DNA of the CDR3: TGTGCCAGCAGTTACTTGGACAGGAAGTATGGCTACACCTTC. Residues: CASSYLDRKYGYTF.

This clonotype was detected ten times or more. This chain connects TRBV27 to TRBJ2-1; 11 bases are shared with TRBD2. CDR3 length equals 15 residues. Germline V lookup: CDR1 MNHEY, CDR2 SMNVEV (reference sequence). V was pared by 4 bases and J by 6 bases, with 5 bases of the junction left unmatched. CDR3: CASSYDSGGANEQFF. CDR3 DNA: TGTGCCAGCAGTTACGATAGCGGGGGGGCCAATGAGCAGTTCTTC.

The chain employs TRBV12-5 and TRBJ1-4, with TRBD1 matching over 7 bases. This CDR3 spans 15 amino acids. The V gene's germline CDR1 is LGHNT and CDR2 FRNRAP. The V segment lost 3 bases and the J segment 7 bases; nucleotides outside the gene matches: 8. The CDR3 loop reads CASGLGGAGSEKLFF. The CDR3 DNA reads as TGTGCTAGTGGTTTAGGGGGCGCGGGTAGTGAAAAACTGTTTTTT.

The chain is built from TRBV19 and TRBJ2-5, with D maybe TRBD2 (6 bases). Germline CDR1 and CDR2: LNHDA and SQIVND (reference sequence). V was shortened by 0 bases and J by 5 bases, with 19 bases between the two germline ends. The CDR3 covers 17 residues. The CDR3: CASSIEPYSGGGETQYF. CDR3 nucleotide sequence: TGTGCCAGTAGTATAGAACCCTATAGCGGAGGAGGGGAGACCCAGTACTTC. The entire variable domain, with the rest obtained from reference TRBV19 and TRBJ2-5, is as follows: DGGITQSPKYLFRKEGQNVTLSCEQNLNHDAMYWYRQDPGQGLRLIYYSQIVNDFQKGDIAEGYSVSREKKESFPLTVTSAQKNPTAFYLCASSIEPYSGGGETQYFGPGTRLLVL.

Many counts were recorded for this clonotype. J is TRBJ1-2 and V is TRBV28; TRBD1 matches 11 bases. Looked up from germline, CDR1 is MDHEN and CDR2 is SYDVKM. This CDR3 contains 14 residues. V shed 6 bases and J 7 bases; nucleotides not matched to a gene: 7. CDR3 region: CASRGQGALGGYTF. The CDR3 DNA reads TGTGCCAGCAGAGGACAGGGGGCGTTGGGTGGCTACACCTTC.

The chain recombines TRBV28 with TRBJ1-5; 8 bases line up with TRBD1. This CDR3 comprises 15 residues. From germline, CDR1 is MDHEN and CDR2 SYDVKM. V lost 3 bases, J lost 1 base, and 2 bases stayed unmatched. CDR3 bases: TGTGCCAGCAGTTTGAACAGGGGGAGCAATCAGCCCCAGCATTTT. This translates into CASSLNRGSNQPQHF. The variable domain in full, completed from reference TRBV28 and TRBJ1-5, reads DVKVTQSSRYLVKRTGEKVFLECVQDMDHENMFWYRQDPGLGLRLIYFSYDVKMKEKGDIPEGYSVSREKKERFSLILESASTNQTSMYLCASSLNRGSNQPQHFGDGTRLSIL.

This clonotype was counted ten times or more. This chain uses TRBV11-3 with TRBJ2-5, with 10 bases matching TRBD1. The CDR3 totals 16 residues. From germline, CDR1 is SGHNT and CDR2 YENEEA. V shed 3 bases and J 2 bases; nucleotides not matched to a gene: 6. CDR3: CASSFFGTGEQETQYF. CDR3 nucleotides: TGTGCCAGCAGCTTTTTTGGGACAGGGGAACAAGAGACCCAGTACTTC.

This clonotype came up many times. The CDR3, as DNA: TGTGCCAGCAGTTCGACGGAGAGTTTGGACGAGCAGTACTTC. This codes for CASSSTESLDEQYF. This chain links TRBV28 with TRBJ2-7; D remains unclear. The V end was cut by 4 bases, the J end by 5 bases, with 15 bases between. CDR3 length: 14 residues. CDR1 is MDHEN, CDR2 SYDVKM, per germline.

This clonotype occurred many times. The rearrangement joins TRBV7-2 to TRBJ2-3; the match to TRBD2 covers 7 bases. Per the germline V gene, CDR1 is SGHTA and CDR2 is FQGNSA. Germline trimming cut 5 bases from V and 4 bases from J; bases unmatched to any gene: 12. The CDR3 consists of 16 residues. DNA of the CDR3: TGTGCCAGCAGCCCAAGCCTTGGGGGGGGATCAGATACGCAGTATTTT. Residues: CASSPSLGGGSDTQYF.

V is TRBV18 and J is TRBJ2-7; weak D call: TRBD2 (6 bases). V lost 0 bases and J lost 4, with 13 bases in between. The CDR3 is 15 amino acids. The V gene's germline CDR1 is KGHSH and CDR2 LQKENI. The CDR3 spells CASSPPIRGGYEQYF. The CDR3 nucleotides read TGTGCCAGCTCACCACCGATACGGGGAGGTTACGAGCAGTACTTC.

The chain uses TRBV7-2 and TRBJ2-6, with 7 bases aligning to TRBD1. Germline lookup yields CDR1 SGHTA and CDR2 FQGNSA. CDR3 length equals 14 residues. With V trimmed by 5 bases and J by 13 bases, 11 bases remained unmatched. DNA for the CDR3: TGTGCCAGCAGCCCTGGACAGGTTTGGGGGGTCCTGACTTTC. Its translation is CASSPGQVWGVLTF.

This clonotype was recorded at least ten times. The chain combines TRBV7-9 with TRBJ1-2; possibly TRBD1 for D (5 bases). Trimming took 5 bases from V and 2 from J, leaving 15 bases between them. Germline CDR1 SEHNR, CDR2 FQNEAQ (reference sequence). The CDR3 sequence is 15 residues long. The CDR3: CASSRIRGGNYGYTF. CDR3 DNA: TGTGCCAGCAGCCGGATCCGCGGGGGGAACTATGGCTACACCTTC. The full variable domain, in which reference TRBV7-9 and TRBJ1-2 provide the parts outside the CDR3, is DTGVSQNPRHKITKRGQNVTFRCDPISEHNRLYWYRQTLGQGPEFLTYFQNEAQLEKSRLLSDRFSAERPKGSFSTLEIQRTEQGDSAMYLCASSRIRGGNYGYTFGSGTRLTVV.

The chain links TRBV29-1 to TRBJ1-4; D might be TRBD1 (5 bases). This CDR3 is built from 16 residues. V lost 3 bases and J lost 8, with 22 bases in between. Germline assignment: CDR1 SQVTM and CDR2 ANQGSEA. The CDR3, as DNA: TGCAGCGTTGAGGCCTGGGACTCCCACGGAAGGGAAAAACTGTTTTTT. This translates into CSVEAWDSHGREKLFF.

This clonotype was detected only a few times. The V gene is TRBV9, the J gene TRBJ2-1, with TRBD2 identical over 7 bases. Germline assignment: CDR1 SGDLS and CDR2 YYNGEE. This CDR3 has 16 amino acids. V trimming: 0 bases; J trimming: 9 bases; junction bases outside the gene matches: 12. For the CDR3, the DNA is TGTGCCAGCAGCGTAGCGGCGCTAGCGGCCTATGGTGAGCAGTTCTTC. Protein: CASSVAALAAYGEQFF. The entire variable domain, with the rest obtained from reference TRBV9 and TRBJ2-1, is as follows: DSGVTQTPKHLITATGQRVTLRCSPRSGDLSVYWYQQSLDQGLQFLIQYYNGEERAKGNILERFSAQQFPDLHSELNLSSLELGDSALYFCASSVAALAAYGEQFFGPGTRLTVL.

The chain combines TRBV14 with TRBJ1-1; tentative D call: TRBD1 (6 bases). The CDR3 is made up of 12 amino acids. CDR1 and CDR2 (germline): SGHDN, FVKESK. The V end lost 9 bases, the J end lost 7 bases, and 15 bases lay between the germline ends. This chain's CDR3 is CARGGDTSEAFF. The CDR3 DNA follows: TGTGCCAGAGGGGGGGACACCAGTGAAGCTTTCTTT. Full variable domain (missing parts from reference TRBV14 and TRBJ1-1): EAGVTQFPSHSVIEKGQTVTLRCDPISGHDNLYWYRRVMGKEIKFLLHFVKESKQDESGMPNNRFLAERTGGTYSTLKVQPAELEDSGVYFCARGGDTSEAFFGQGTRLTVV.

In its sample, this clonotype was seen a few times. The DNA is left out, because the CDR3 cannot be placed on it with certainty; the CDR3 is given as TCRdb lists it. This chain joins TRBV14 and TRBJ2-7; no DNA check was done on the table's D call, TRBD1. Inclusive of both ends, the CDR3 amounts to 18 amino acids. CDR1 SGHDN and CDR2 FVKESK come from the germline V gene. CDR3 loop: CASSSSEFDRGDSYEQYF.

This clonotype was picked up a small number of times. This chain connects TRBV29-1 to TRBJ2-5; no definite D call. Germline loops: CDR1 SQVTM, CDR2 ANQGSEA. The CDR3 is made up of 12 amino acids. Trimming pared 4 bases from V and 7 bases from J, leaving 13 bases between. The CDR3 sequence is CSVVRTPPTQYF. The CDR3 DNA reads TGCAGCGTTGTCCGGACGCCCCCGACCCAGTACTTC.